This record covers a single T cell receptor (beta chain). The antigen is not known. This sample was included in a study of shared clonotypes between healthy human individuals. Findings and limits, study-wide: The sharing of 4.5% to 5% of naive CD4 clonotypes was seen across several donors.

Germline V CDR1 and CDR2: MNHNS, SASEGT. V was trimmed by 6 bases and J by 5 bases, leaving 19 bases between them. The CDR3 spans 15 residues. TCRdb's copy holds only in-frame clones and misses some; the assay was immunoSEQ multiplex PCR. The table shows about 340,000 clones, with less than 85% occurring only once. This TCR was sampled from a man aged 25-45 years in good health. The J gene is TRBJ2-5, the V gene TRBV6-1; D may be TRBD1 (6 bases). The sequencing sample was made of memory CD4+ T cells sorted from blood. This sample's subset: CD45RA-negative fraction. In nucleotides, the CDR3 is TGTGCCAGCAGGGCTTCGGGACACCCAGGGGAGACCCAGTACTTC. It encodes CASRASGHPGETQYF.